This T cell receptor beta chain was found in a study of tissue T cells after allogeneic stem cell transplantation. General study results and limits: Sampling depth was limited, and the cohort was small and clinically varied. Alloreactivity or antigen specificity of tissue TCRs was not determined; some clones might be host cells.

Generated by immunoSEQ multiplex PCR, the TCRdb table keeps only in-frame clones and is missing some. The repertoire consists of about 3,700 clones, with approximately 50% occurring once and the leading ten covering approximately 6.3%. The CDR3 contains 15 residues. Germline V gene data show CDR1 as KGHPV and CDR2 as FQNQEV (reference sequence). V was pared by 4 bases and J by 0 bases, with 9 bases between. This clone appeared a few times. The antigen remains undetermined. Mouse germline and gene names are used. The CDR3 end falls 1 residue outside the read, so it is completed with the germline J gene. Sample time point: mouse harvest day 7 after allogeneic transplant. The graft held 10^6 splenic CD5+ T cells and 10^7 T-cell-depleted bone marrow cells.

Sequencing used gut tissue. The genes are TRBV26 and TRBJ1-4; no reliable D call. This receptor was identified in a female BALB/c mouse given C57BL/6 T cells with graft-versus-host disease after an allogeneic hematopoietic cell transplant. The CDR3 sequence is CASSPHKISNERLFF. Partial CDR3 DNA: TGTGCCAGCAGTCCCCACAAAATTTCCAACGAAAGATTATTT.